This passage covers 7 T cell receptor beta chains from one sample sequenced in a study of shared T cell receptors in the human thymus. Using immunoSEQ multiplex PCR, the repertoire was profiled, and TCRdb retains in-frame clones only, with some absent. The sample has 600,000 to 900,000 clones, 80% to 90% seen once. These same records also appear under a second study, on human thymus T cells.

The sample was thymocytes. The receptors were sampled from a girl under three years old with a congenital heart defect.

V and J are TRBV5-5 and TRBJ1-6; 8 bases are shared with TRBD1. Germline V lookup: CDR1 SGHKS, CDR2 YYEKEE (reference sequence). The CDR3 is 15 amino acids. V lost 4 bases, J lost 6 bases, and 6 bases stayed unmatched. The CDR3 nucleotides read TGTGCCAGCAGCATGCTCGGGACAGGTAATTCACCCCTCCACTTT. Protein product: CASSMLGTGNSPLHF.

The chain has TRBV19 and TRBJ1-2, with 8 bases matching TRBD1. Germline lookup yields CDR1 LNHDA and CDR2 SQIVND (reference sequence). This CDR3 has 16 amino acids. J lost 3 bases, V lost 8 bases, and 14 bases had no gene match. CDR3 bases: TGTGCCAGTGACCAATGGGACAGGAGATATGACTATGGCTACACCTTC. Translated: CASDQWDRRYDYGYTF.

The V call is TRBV19, the J call TRBJ1-5, with 9 bases lining up with TRBD1. After removal of 10 bases from V and 0 bases from J, the junction contained 10 bases not matched to a gene. The CDR3 is made up of 16 amino acids. Germline CDR1 is LNHDA and CDR2 is SQIVND (reference sequence). The CDR3 sequence: CATLRTGEYSNQPQHF. The CDR3 DNA reads as TGTGCCACTCTTCGGACAGGGGAATATAGCAATCAGCCCCAGCATTTT. Combining the CDR3 with reference TRBV19 and TRBJ1-5 gives the whole variable domain DGGITQSPKYLFRKEGQNVTLSCEQNLNHDAMYWYRQDPGQGLRLIYYSQIVNDFQKGDIAEGYSVSREKKESFPLTVTSAQKNPTAFYLCATLRTGEYSNQPQHFGDGTRLSIL.

The chain has TRBV30 and TRBJ1-1, with TRBD1 matching 8 bases. V dropped 1 base and J dropped 7; count of bases not matched to a gene: 5. This CDR3 comprises 13 residues. Germline values: CDR1 GTSNPN, CDR2 SVGIG (reference sequence). CDR3 nucleotides: TGTGCCTGGAGTGCGGAGGGACAGGTTGAAGCTTTCTTT. Encoded protein: CAWSAEGQVEAFF.

J is TRBJ1-3 and V is TRBV28; perhaps TRBD1 as D (6 bases). The CDR3 runs 14 residues. The germline V and J ends were trimmed by 5 bases and 5 bases, with 13 bases remaining between them. Germline values: CDR1 MDHEN, CDR2 SYDVKM. Here the CDR3 DNA reads TGTGCCAGCAGTGAGGCCCAGGGGAGAAACACCATATATTTT. Protein: CASSEAQGRNTIYF.

This clone was detected only a few times. The chain links TRBV7-6 to TRBJ2-1; 8 bases are a match to TRBD2. The ends lost 4 bases at V and 8 bases at J; junction bases unmatched: 16. Germline V lookup: CDR1 SGHVS, CDR2 FNYEAQ. The CDR3 extends over 17 amino acids. The CDR3 is CASSSGVGQRGMDEQFF. In nucleotides, the CDR3 is TGTGCCAGCAGCTCGGGGGTTGGGCAGCGGGGGATGGATGAGCAGTTCTTC.

Only a few counts were recorded for this clone. The gene calls are TRBV11-2 and TRBJ1-1; unclear D gene. The CDR3 is made up of 13 amino acids. Germline lookup yields CDR1 SGHAT and CDR2 FQNNGV. The ends were cut back, 7 bases at V and 1 base at J, with 10 bases in the middle. CDR3 nucleotides: TGTGCCAGCAACACTGGGAGGAACACTGAAGCTTTCTTT. Amino acid sequence: CASNTGRNTEAFF.